The TCR beta chain described here comes from a study of T cells expressing NK-cell markers. Study context: Eight donors were sequenced, of whom seven were HCMV-seropositive, while the remaining one was HCMV-seronegative.

TCRdb reanalyzed the 5' RACE reads and collapses them to one entry per CDR3 protein, without DNA. The listing records about 390,000 distinct CDR3 sequences. The CDR3 totals 16 residues. CDR1 and CDR2 (germline): LGHDT, YNNKEL (reference sequence). To note about this clonotype: Its target is not known.

Broader study findings: Several of the donors also had these clonotypes leading their CD3+CD56-NKG2C+ fraction. It was still unclear whether expanded NKG2C+ T cell clones were HCMV specific.

Material for sequencing was blood T cells: a sorted CD56 or NKG2C T cell subset, CD4+ or CD8+ T cells, or bulk PBMC T cells (not recorded which). The rearrangement uses TRBV3-1 and TRBJ1-1; TCRdb's D call, TRBD1, is unchecked because there is no DNA. This receptor was taken from a woman between 50 and 59 years old in good health. The CDR3 spells CASSQDWESGDRVPFF. The full variable domain, with the rest looked up from reference TRBV3-1 and TRBJ1-1, is DTAVSQTPKYLVTQMGNDKSIKCEQNLGHDTMYWYKQDSKKFLKIMFSYNNKELIINETVPNRFSPKSPDKAHLNLHINSLELGDSAVYFCASSQDWESGDRVPFFGQGTRLTVV.